Listed here are 27 T cell receptor beta chains from one sample, sequenced in a study of blood T cell repertoires in COVID-19. The table came from immunoSEQ multiplex PCR; TCRdb's copy has only in-frame clones and leaves some out. This table has under 300,000 clones, roughly four fifths appearing once. Source material: peripheral blood. These receptors originate from a man aged 25 to 40 who had recovered from COVID-19.

V is TRBV9 and J is TRBJ2-3; D may be TRBD2 (6 bases). Germline lookup yields CDR1 SGDLS and CDR2 YYNGEE. Trimming took 3 bases from V and 1 from J, leaving 12 bases between them. The CDR3 is made up of 15 amino acids. The CDR3 sequence: CASSALWGGTDTQYF. In nucleotides, the CDR3 is TGTGCCAGCAGCGCCCTTTGGGGGGGCACAGATACGCAGTATTTT.

The rearrangement uses TRBV6-5 and TRBJ1-2; 9 bases line up with TRBD1. The germline V gene has CDR1 MNHEY and CDR2 SVGAGI. The length of the CDR3 is 15 residues. The junction had 4 bases not matched to a gene; V was cut back by 4 bases and J by 1 base. CDR3 sequence reads: CASSFPGQGNYGYTF. As DNA, the CDR3 is TGTGCCAGCAGTTTCCCGGGACAGGGTAACTATGGCTACACCTTC.

This clone came up a few times. V gene TRBV28 combines with J gene TRBJ2-2; D remains ambiguous. CDR3 length equals 14 residues. CDR1 and CDR2 from the germline V gene are MDHEN and SYDVKM. Trimming stripped 7 bases from V and 6 bases from J, with 15 bases between. As DNA, the CDR3 is TGTGCCAGCATTCGGTCACAGTGGGCCGGGGAGCTGTTTTTT. Residues: CASIRSQWAGELFF. Full variable domain (outside the CDR3, taken from reference TRBV28 and TRBJ2-2): DVKVTQSSRYLVKRTGEKVFLECVQDMDHENMFWYRQDPGLGLRLIYFSYDVKMKEKGDIPEGYSVSREKKERFSLILESASTNQTSMYLCASIRSQWAGELFFGEGSRLTVL.

The chain recombines TRBV28 with TRBJ1-2, with 8 positions matching TRBD1. In germline, CDR1 is MDHEN, CDR2 SYDVKM. CDR3 size: 14 residues. Trimming cost V 5 bases and J 4 bases; bases outside gene matches: 6. Here the CDR3 DNA reads TGTGCCAGCAGTCCGGGACAGGAGATCTATGGCTACACCTTC. Translating it yields CASSPGQEIYGYTF.

Only one count was recorded for this clone. The chain links TRBV19 to TRBJ2-5; TRBD2 aligns across 10 bases. After removal of 6 bases from V and 3 bases from J, the junction contained 7 bases not matched to a gene. CDR1 is LNHDA, CDR2 SQIVND, per germline (reference sequence). This CDR3 has 15 residues. CDR3 sequence (DNA): TGTGCCAGTAGCATGGTAGCGGGGGGCAAAGAGACCCAGTACTTC. Protein sequence: CASSMVAGGKETQYF. The full variable domain, rest sourced from reference TRBV19 and TRBJ2-5, is DGGITQSPKYLFRKEGQNVTLSCEQNLNHDAMYWYRQDPGQGLRLIYYSQIVNDFQKGDIAEGYSVSREKKESFPLTVTSAQKNPTAFYLCASSMVAGGKETQYFGPGTRLLVL.

This clone is medium-sized in the sample. A read error is likely, as this CDR3 ends without the conserved phenylalanine or tryptophan. No DNA is shown, since the ends of the CDR3 on it are uncertain; the CDR3 is the one TCRdb lists. J is TRBJ2-7 and V is TRBV5-1; the table gives TRBD1 as D, unverified against the DNA. The germline CDR1 and CDR2 sequences are SGHRS and YFSETQ. The CDR3 extends over 11 residues, inclusive of both ends. CDR3 region: CASDFRGQGHL.

This clone was found a few times. V gene TRBV2 combines with J gene TRBJ2-5, with TRBD2 matching 13 bases. Germline V gene data show CDR1 as SNHLY and CDR2 as FYNNEI. The CDR3 is 14 amino acids. V shed 10 bases and J 4 bases; nucleotides not matched to a gene: 6. CDR3 sequence (DNA): TGTGCCACAAGACTAGCGGGGGGATCAGAGACCCAGTACTTC. It specifies CATRLAGGSETQYF.

The chain couples TRBV9 to TRBJ1-2; 7 bases match TRBD1. CDR1 and CDR2 from the germline V gene are SGDLS and YYNGEE. V trimming: 3 bases; J trimming: 4 bases; junction bases outside the gene matches: 9. The CDR3 is made up of 15 amino acids. The CDR3 DNA sequence: TGTGCCAGCAGCGCAGGGGGTCAGGGGAGCTATGGCTACACCTTC. Translating gives CASSAGGQGSYGYTF.

The V gene is TRBV28, the J gene TRBJ2-1; maybe TRBD1 (6 bases). From germline, CDR1 is MDHEN and CDR2 SYDVKM. CDR3 length equals 15 residues. The V gene lost 8 bases and the J gene lost 2 bases, with 16 bases spanning the gap. CDR3 protein: CASALTGGTYNEQFF. As DNA, the CDR3 is TGTGCCAGCGCCTTAACTGGGGGCACCTACAATGAGCAGTTCTTC.

The table lists this clone with a few counts. The rearrangement uses TRBV5-1 and TRBJ1-3; D perhaps matches TRBD1 (6 bases). V gave up 4 bases and J gave up 2 bases, with 13 bases separating them. The CDR3 length is 15 residues. Germline lookup yields CDR1 SGHRS and CDR2 YFSETQ. In DNA, the CDR3 is TGCGCCAGCAGCCCAACACAGGGTGCTGGAAACACCATATATTTT. Its protein is CASSPTQGAGNTIYF.

This clone turned up a few times. This chain connects TRBV6-6 to TRBJ1-1; 8 nucleotides align to TRBD1. Unmatched junction bases numbered 8, after V lost 7 bases and J lost 1 base. CDR1 is MNHNY, CDR2 SVGAGI, per germline (reference sequence). The CDR3 is 15 amino acids. Here the CDR3 DNA reads TGTGCCAGCACCGTCGTCCAGGGGGCGAACACTGAAGCTTTCTTT. Its protein product is CASTVVQGANTEAFF.

This clone occurred once. The gene calls are TRBV19 and TRBJ2-2; the match to TRBD1 covers 7 bases. CDR1 and CDR2 from the germline V gene are LNHDA and SQIVND (reference sequence). Trimming at V came to 6 bases and at J to 0 bases, leaving 4 bases not matched to a gene. The CDR3 covers 15 residues. The CDR3: CASRRDRSNTGELFF. Here the CDR3 DNA reads TGTGCCAGTAGAAGGGACAGATCGAACACCGGGGAGCTGTTTTTT.

The J gene is TRBJ2-7, the V gene TRBV6-5; D is unclear. Germline values: CDR1 MNHEY, CDR2 SVGAGI. This CDR3 contains 13 residues. V was cut by 0 bases and J by 4 bases, with 7 bases left in between. DNA of the CDR3: TGTGCCAGCAGTTACTCCCGAGAATACGAGCAGTACTTC. Translation: CASSYSREYEQYF.

This clone was observed a single time. The chain is built from TRBV5-6 and TRBJ1-5; D call uncertain. Germline V CDR1 and CDR2: SGHDT, YYEEEE. The V and J ends lost 2 bases and 3 bases respectively, with 6 bases between them. This CDR3 has 13 residues. CDR3 in DNA: TGTGCCAGCAGCTTCGGGTCCAATCAGCCCCAGCATTTT. Protein: CASSFGSNQPQHF.

In this sample, this clone turned up once. J is TRBJ2-1 and V is TRBV11-1, with a possible D match to TRBD1 (6 bases). This CDR3 spans 15 amino acids. The V end was cut by 3 bases, the J end by 4 bases, with 13 bases between. Looked up from germline, CDR1 is SGHAT and CDR2 is FQDESV (reference sequence). CDR3 bases: TGTGCCAGCAGCTTCAAACTAGGACAGTACAATGAGCAGTTCTTC. It yields the protein CASSFKLGQYNEQFF.

The genes are TRBV28 and TRBJ2-1, with a possible D match to TRBD1 (6 bases). The ends were cut back, 7 bases at V and 6 bases at J, with 16 bases in the middle. The CDR3 sequence is 14 residues long. Germline-derived CDR1 and CDR2 are MDHEN and SYDVKM. CDR3 coding DNA: TGTGCCAGCATTCTTCATACAGGGTTCAATGAGCAGTTCTTC. Protein: CASILHTGFNEQFF.

This clone appeared a single time. The chain links TRBV20-1 to TRBJ1-2; unclear D gene. Germline V lookup: CDR1 DFQATT, CDR2 SNEGSKA (reference sequence). This CDR3 is built from 14 residues. V gave up 3 bases and J gave up 4 bases, with 15 bases separating them. The CDR3 is CSASPGGWGYGYTF. The CDR3 DNA reads as TGCAGTGCTAGTCCGGGAGGATGGGGCTATGGCTACACCTTC.

The V and J genes are TRBV4-1 and TRBJ1-4, with 8 bases fitting TRBD1. CDR1 and CDR2 (germline): MGHRA, YSYEKL. V lost 4 bases to trimming and J lost 8 bases; unmatched junction nucleotides: 9. The CDR3 has 15 residues. The CDR3 coding sequence is TGCGCCAGCAGCCGGGCAGGGGGCGAGGGCGAAAAACTGTTTTTT. It yields the protein CASSRAGGEGEKLFF.

This clone was detected only once. In DNA form, the CDR3 reads TGTGCCAGCAGCTTGGCCTTCATGAGGACCCAGTACTTC. This translates into CASSLAFMRTQYF. This chain links TRBV5-7 with TRBJ2-5, with D unresolved. TRBV5-7 qualifies as an ORF whose function is uncertain. This CDR3 has 13 amino acids. V gave up 0 bases and J gave up 7 bases, with 10 bases separating them.

This clone is a singleton in its sample. The J gene is TRBJ2-5, the V gene TRBV13; 11 bases fit TRBD2. The CDR3 has 17 amino acids. CDR1 is PRHDT and CDR2 is FYEKMQ in the germline V gene (reference sequence). V dropped 5 bases and J dropped 1; count of bases not matched to a gene: 9. The CDR3 DNA is TGTGCCAGCAGCCCCTTAACTAGCGGGGGCCGCCAAGAGACCCAGTACTTC. The encoded protein is CASSPLTSGGRQETQYF.

This clone was seen a single time. The chain recombines TRBV6-4 with TRBJ2-3, with 8 bases matching TRBD2. With V trimmed by 2 bases and J by 1 base, 5 bases remained unmatched. Germline CDR1 and CDR2: MRHNA and SNTAGT. The CDR3 is made up of 16 amino acids. CDR3 region: CASSDESGGGTDTQYF. CDR3 nucleotides: TGTGCCAGCAGTGACGAGAGCGGGGGTGGCACAGATACGCAGTATTTT.

This chain links TRBV24-1 with TRBJ1-2; TRBD1 agrees at 9 bases. J lost 4 bases, V lost 9 bases, and 17 bases had no gene match. This CDR3 has 17 amino acids. The germline V gene has CDR1 KGHDR and CDR2 SFDVKD. The CDR3 nucleotides read TGTGCCACCCCCCAGGGGGACAGGGACCTAATCTTCTATGGCTACACCTTC. Residues: CATPQGDRDLIFYGYTF.

The V gene is TRBV6-2 or TRBV6-3, the J gene TRBJ2-3; D possibly corresponds to TRBD2 (6 bases). Germline V gene data show CDR1 as MNHEY and CDR2 as SVGEGT. The CDR3 covers 16 residues. V was trimmed by 2 bases and J by 0 bases, leaving 12 bases between them. In nucleotides, the CDR3 is TGTGCCAGCAGTTACCGTCTAGCGAGGAGCACAGATACGCAGTATTTT. Encoded protein: CASSYRLARSTDTQYF.

This rearrangement joins TRBV7-6 to TRBJ1-3, with a weak D call TRBD1 (5 bases). V shed 5 bases and J shed 2 bases, with 13 bases lying between them. Per germline, CDR1 SGHVS and CDR2 FNYEAQ. This CDR3 is built from 15 residues. The CDR3 DNA is TGTGCCAGCAGCCGCGCAGGGAACCCTGGAAACACCATATATTTT. It encodes CASSRAGNPGNTIYF.

The chain links TRBV24-1 to TRBJ2-1; the match to TRBD1 covers 7 bases. V dropped 6 bases and J dropped 0; count of bases not matched to a gene: 4. Germline V gene sequence: CDR1 KGHDR, CDR2 SFDVKD. The CDR3 loop spans 15 amino acids. DNA for the CDR3: TGTGCCACCAGTCAGGGACAGAGCTCCTACAATGAGCAGTTCTTC. Its protein is CATSQGQSSYNEQFF.

V is TRBV9 and J is TRBJ2-2; D unclear. V gave up 4 bases and J gave up 3 bases, with 13 bases separating them. CDR1 SGDLS and CDR2 YYNGEE come from the germline V gene. The CDR3 contains 15 residues. CDR3 coding DNA: TGTGCCAGCAGCCCCCGTAGGCTAGACACCGGGGAGCTGTTTTTT. It specifies CASSPRRLDTGELFF.

The gene calls are TRBV5-5 and TRBJ1-6, with D possibly TRBD1 on 6 matching bases. CDR3 size: 17 residues. Germline CDR1 SGHKS, CDR2 YYEKEE (reference sequence). Trimming cost V 4 bases and J 0 bases, with 14 bases left between them. The CDR3 DNA reads TGTGCCAGCAGCCACACAGGGAGTCTCTCCTATAATTCACCCCTCCACTTT. The encoded protein is CASSHTGSLSYNSPLHF.